Detailed here is one T cell receptor beta chain. This clonotype appeared once. Its antigen has not been determined. Qualities for individual bases were not recorded, and no much larger clone is one base off. One read alone lends weak support. The data derive from a study of tumor and adjacent non-tumor tissue in lung cancer (dated by TCRdb to between 2017 and 2018). Looking at the study overall: Patients with adenocarcinoma (about twelve), squamous cell carcinoma (2) and small cell lung cancer (1) were included in the cohort. Ages among the 15 or so patients ranged from about 30 to 85 years, there were approximately ten men and 5 women, and disease was at TNM stage I to III. A total of fewer than 150 million productive TCRbeta reads were generated by sequencing, corresponding to an average of approximately 4.3 million reads per sample. The study compared bulk TCRbeta repertoires from lung tumor tissue and matched distant non-tumor lung tissue of roughly 15 lung cancer patients. About 30 paired specimens, one tumor and one normal lung sample per patient, were profiled by TCRbeta CDR3 sequencing. Findings and caveats that apply to the study as a whole: Significantly higher TCR diversity was found in younger patients, and higher tumor TCR diversity was associated with shorter overall and disease-free survival. Tumor tissue showed significantly higher TCR diversity (inverse Simpson) than normal lung tissue, at roughly 390 vs 170 (P = 0.0075, Mann-Whitney U test). The cohort had only roughly 14 patients, and the authors noted that larger samples and more detailed clinical data are needed. Neither the sequencing platform nor unique molecular identifiers are named or mentioned anywhere in the methods. The top 100 clones made up a significantly larger cumulative share of the repertoire in normal lung than in tumor tissue. Because peripheral blood was not sequenced, the blood TCRbeta repertoires of the lung cancer patients in the study went unexamined.

Reading the germline V gene gives CDR1 SNHLY and CDR2 FYNNEI. The junction carries 19 bases between V and J, which are trimmed by 11 bases and 5 bases respectively. The CDR3 goes from the cysteine to the phenylalanine over 14 residues. Solely the CDR3 DNA is kept, with 42 bases framed from the first base. RNA was isolated from bulk, unsorted tissue, and RNA quality was assessed with a NanoDrop ND-1000 and an Agilent 2100. All donors had newly diagnosed lung cancer, had not received prior chemotherapy, and were admitted for thoracic surgery in China between August and November 2014. Patients with previous radiotherapy or chemotherapy, or with another concurrent cancer, were excluded from the study. Surgical tissue pieces of roughly 1-2.2 cm3 were preserved in RNAlater solution and were kept at -80 degrees C until use. Library construction relied on multiplex PCR. The sample was run on an Illumina HiSeq 2500. TCRbeta libraries were built by three rounds of nested PCR using primers (Table S4), following protocols modified from ARM-PCR. Before sequencing, PCR products of 200-500 bp were cut from the gel and purified using the QIAquick gel extraction kit. The authors' pipeline ran thus. Reads were cleaned with Trimmomatic, merged with FLASH into complete CDR3 sequences, and assigned to V(D)J germline segments with MiTCR. Clonal diversity was computed as the inverse Simpson's index with VDJtools. Productive reads were defined as in-frame sequences without a premature stop codon. In-frame beta chains were kept once TCRdb had trimmed the public reads at Q25 with fastp and called clones with MiXCR. Each entry is one CDR3 protein sequence, shown with its most common DNA and genes. The V and J calls follow TCRdb's processing rather than the paper's. This sample gives 70,000 to 90,000 distinct CDR3 sequences in total; around four fifths of them show up just once. Jointly, the top ten make up about 12% of the sample.

The receptor comes from a woman aged 45 to 65 with non-small cell lung cancer. Sample: lung tumor tissue. The chain joins TRBV2 to TRBJ1-5, with the identity of the D gene unclear. In nucleotide form, the sequence is TGTGCCTTCAGTGATTCCCCGATAGATCAGCCCCAGCATTTT. This encodes CAFSDSPIDQPQHF.